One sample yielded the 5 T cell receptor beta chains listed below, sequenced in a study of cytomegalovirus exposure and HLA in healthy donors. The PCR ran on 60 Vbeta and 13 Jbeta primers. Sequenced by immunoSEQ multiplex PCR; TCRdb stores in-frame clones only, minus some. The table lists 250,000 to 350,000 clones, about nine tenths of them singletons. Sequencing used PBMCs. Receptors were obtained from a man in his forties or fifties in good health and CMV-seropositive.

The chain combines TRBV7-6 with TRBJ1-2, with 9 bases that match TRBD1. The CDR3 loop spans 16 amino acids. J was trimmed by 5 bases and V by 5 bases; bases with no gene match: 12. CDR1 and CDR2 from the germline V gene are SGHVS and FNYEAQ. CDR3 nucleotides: TGTGCCAGCAGCCTCGGGACAGGGATGACAGATTATGGCTACACCTTC. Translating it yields CASSLGTGMTDYGYTF. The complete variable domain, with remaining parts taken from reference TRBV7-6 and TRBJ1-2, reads GAGVSQSPRYKVTKRGQDVALRCDPISGHVSLYWYRQALGQGPEFLTYFNYEAQQDKSGLPNDRFSAERPEGSISTLTIQRTEQRDSAMYRCASSLGTGMTDYGYTFGSGTRLTVV.

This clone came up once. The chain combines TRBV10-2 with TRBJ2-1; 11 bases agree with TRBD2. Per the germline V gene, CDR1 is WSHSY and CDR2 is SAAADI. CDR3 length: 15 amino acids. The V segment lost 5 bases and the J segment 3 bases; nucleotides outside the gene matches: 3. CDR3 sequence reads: CASSSLAGGYNEQFF. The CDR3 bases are TGCGCCAGCAGTTCCCTAGCGGGAGGCTACAATGAGCAGTTCTTC.

CDR3: CAGQGNQPQHF. CDR3 coding DNA: TGCGCCGGACAGGGGAATCAGCCCCAGCATTTT. The rearrangement uses TRBV10-2 and TRBJ1-5; TRBD1 aligns across 9 bases. This CDR3 region has 11 residues. Trimming at V came to 11 bases and at J to 4 bases, leaving 0 bases not matched to a gene. Germline CDR1 is WSHSY and CDR2 is SAAADI.

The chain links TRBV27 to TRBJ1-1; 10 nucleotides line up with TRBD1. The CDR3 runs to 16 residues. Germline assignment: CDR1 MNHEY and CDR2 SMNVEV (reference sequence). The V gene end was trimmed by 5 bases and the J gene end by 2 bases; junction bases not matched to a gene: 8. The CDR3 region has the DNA TGTGCCAGCAGTCCCCCGACAGGGGGCCGAAACACTGAAGCTTTCTTT. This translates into CASSPPTGGRNTEAFF.

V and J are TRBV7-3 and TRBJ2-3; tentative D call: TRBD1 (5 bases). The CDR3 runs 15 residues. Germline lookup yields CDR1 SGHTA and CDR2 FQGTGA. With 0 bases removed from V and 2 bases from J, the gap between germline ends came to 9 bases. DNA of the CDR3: TGTGCCAGCAGCTTAACTTGGGGCCACACAGATACGCAGTATTTT. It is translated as CASSLTWGHTDTQYF. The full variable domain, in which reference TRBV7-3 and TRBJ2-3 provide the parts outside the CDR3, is GAGVSQTPSNKVTEKGKYVELRCDPISGHTALYWYRQSLGQGPEFLIYFQGTGAADDSGLPNDRFFAVRPEGSVSTLKIQRTERGDSAVYLCASSLTWGHTDTQYFGPGTRLTVL.